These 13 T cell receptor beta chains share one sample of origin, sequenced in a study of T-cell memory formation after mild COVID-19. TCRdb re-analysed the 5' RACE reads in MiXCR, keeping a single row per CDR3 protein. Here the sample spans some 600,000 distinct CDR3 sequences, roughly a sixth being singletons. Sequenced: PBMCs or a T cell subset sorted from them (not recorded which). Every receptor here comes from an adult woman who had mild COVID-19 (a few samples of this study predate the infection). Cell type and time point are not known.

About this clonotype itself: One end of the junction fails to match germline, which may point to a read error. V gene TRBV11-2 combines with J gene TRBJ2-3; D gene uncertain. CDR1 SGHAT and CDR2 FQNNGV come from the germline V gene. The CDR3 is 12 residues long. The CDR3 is CSSSPNTDTQYF. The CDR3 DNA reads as TGCTCCTCTTCCCCCAACACAGATACGCAGTATTTT.

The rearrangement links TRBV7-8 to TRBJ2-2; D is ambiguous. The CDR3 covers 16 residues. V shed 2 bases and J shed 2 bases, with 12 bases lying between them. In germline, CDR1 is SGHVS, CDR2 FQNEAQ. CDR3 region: CASSLRSDINTGELFF. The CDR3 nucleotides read TGTGCCAGCAGCTTAAGGTCTGACATAAACACCGGGGAGCTGTTTTTT.

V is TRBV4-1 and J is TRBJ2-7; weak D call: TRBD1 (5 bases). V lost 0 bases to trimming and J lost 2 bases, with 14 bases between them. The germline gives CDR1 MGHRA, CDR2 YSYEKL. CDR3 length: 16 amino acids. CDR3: CASSQDWQGLAYEQYF. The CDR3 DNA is TGCGCCAGCAGCCAAGATTGGCAGGGATTGGCCTACGAGCAGTACTTC.

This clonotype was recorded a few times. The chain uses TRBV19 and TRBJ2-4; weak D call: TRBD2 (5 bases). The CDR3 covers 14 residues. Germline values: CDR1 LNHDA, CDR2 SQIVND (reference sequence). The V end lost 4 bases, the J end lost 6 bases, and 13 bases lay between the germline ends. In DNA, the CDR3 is TGTGCCAGTAGTAAACTACTAGAGGGAAACATTCAGTACTTC. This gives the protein CASSKLLEGNIQYF.

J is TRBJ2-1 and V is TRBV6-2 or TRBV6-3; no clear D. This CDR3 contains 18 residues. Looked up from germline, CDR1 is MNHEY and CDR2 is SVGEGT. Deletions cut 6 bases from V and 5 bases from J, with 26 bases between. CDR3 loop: CASSYGPRRRISNNEQFF. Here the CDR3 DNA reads TGTGCCAGCAGCTACGGGCCGAGACGACGAATTTCGAACAATGAGCAGTTCTTC.

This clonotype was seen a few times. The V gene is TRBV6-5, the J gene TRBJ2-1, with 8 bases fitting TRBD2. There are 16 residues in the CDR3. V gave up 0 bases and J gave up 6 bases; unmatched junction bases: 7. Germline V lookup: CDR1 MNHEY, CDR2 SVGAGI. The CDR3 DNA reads TGTGCCAGCAGTTACTCGAGTGCGGGAGGTGGCAATGAGCAGTTCTTC. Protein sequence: CASSYSSAGGGNEQFF.

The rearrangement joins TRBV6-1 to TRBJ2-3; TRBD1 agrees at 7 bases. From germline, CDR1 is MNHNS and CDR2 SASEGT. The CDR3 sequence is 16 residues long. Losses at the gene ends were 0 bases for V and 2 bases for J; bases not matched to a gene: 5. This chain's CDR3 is CASSEAAGGVTDTQYF. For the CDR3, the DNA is TGTGCCAGCAGTGAAGCAGCAGGGGGAGTCACAGATACGCAGTATTTT.

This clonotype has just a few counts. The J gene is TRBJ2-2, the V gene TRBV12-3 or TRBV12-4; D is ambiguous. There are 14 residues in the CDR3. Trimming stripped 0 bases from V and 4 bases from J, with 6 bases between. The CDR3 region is CASSLAHGTGELFF. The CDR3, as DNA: TGTGCCAGCAGTTTAGCGCACGGCACCGGGGAGCTGTTTTTT.

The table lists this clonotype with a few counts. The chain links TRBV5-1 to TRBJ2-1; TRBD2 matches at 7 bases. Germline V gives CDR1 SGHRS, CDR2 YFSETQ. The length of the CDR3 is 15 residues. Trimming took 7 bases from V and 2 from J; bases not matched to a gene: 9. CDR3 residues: CASQRGGRAYNEQFF. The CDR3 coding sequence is TGCGCCAGCCAACGGGGAGGGAGGGCCTACAATGAGCAGTTCTTC. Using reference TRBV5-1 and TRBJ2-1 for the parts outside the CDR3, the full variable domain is KAGVTQTPRYLIKTRGQQVTLSCSPISGHRSVSWYQQTPGQGLQFLFEYFSETQRNKGNFPGRFSGRQFSNSRSEMNVSTLELGDSALYLCASQRGGRAYNEQFFGPGTRLTVL.

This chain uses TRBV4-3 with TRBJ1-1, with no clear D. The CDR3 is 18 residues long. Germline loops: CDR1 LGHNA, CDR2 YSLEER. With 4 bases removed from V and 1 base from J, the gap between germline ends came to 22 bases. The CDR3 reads CASSPSEVVGLPNTEAFF. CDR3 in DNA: TGCGCCAGCAGCCCCAGCGAAGTGGTTGGTCTGCCGAACACTGAAGCTTTCTTT.

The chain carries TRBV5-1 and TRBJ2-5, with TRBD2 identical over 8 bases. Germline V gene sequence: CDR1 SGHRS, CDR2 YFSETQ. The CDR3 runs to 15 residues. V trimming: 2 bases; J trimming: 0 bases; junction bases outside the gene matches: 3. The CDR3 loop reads CASSFQLADQETQYF. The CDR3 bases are TGCGCCAGCAGCTTTCAACTAGCGGACCAAGAGACCCAGTACTTC.

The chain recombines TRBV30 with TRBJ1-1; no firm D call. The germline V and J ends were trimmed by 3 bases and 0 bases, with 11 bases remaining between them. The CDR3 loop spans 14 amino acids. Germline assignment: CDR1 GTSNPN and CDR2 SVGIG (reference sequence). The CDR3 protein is CAWSNRAMNTEAFF. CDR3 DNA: TGTGCCTGGAGCAATCGGGCCATGAACACTGAAGCTTTCTTT.

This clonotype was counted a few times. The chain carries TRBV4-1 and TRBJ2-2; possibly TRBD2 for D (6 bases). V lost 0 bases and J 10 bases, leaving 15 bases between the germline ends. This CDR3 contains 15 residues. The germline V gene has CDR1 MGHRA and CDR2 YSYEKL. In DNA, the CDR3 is TGCGCCAGCAGCCAAGATCGGGGTGGAGGGCCGGAGCTGTTTTTT. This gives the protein CASSQDRGGGPELFF.